This T cell receptor (beta chain) is from a study of cytomegalovirus exposure and HLA in healthy donors. A few counts support this clone. The study ran its PCR with 60 Vbeta and 13 Jbeta primers. Libraries were prepared by immunoSEQ multiplex PCR; TCRdb keeps only in-frame clonotypes and omits some of them. The table shows around 150,000 clones, with more than 55% occurring only once. Germline V lookup: CDR1 MGHRA, CDR2 YSYEKL. Trimming removed 7 bases from V and 4 bases from J, with 16 bases in between. The CDR3 is 14 residues long. Material: PBMCs. The rearrangement links TRBV4-1 to TRBJ1-1, with D tentatively TRBD1 (6 bases). This clonotype was obtained from a woman aged 55-69 years in good health and CMV-seronegative. The CDR3 region has the DNA TGCGCCAGCATGAACAGGGTTTTGGGCACTGAAGCTTTCTTT. Protein sequence: CASMNRVLGTEAFF.